This record covers a single TCR beta chain. No antigen is known for it. No much larger clone is present one base from it, and per-base qualities are unavailable. Patients with a history of autoimmune disease or receiving systemic immunosuppression were excluded from the trial. Peripheral blood for TCR sequencing was drawn from every dose cohort at baseline, at cycle 4 day 1 and at cycle 7 day 1. The samples were taken from a phase I, first-in-human, multicenter, open-label dose-escalation trial of ivuxolimab. Adults with locally advanced or metastatic melanoma, renal cell, hepatocellular, or head and neck squamous cell carcinoma were enrolled in the trial. Before TCR sequencing, CD4+ T cells and CD8+ T cells were sorted from peripheral blood as separate populations. The data belong to a study of OX40 agonist ivuxolimab in advanced cancers. Broadly, across the study: Ivuxolimab was an agonistic, fully human IgG2 monoclonal antibody directed against OX40 (CD134), a costimulatory receptor. Intravenous ivuxolimab was administered to patients every 2 weeks at six dose levels: 0.01, 0.1, 0.3, 1.5, 3 and 10 mg/kg. Among the roughly 54 dose-escalation patients, approximately 20 had hepatocellular carcinoma, 15 or so melanoma, 9 renal cell carcinoma and 9 head and neck cancer. In the dose-escalation cohort, over 65% of patients were male, and the mean age was about 55 years, with a range of about 23 to 90. Patients were allowed to have had prior anti-PD-1, anti-PD-L1 or anti-CTLA-4 therapy, and around 40% of the dose-escalation patients had previously received checkpoint inhibitors. Partial responses occurred in three dose-escalation patients, of whom one had hepatocellular carcinoma and two had cutaneous melanoma. Peripheral TCRbeta sequencing aimed to test whether ivuxolimab altered TCR sequence diversity and caused clonal T-cell expansion. The paper describes the monotherapy dose-escalation part (N of about 50 patients) of the phase I trial of ivuxolimab.

V lost 6 bases and J lost 6 bases, and the count of bases not matched to a germline gene is 21. For CDR1 and CDR2, the germline V gene lists SGHVS and FNYEAQ. Taken from cysteine to phenylalanine, the CDR3 has 18 residues. Just the 54-base CDR3 DNA is kept, in frame starting at base 1. Beyond this particular receptor, the publication reports: The antigen specificity of the peripheral T cells that underwent clonal expansion was not determined. After ivuxolimab, expanded clones were on average more numerous among CD8+ T cells than among CD4+ T cells. At doses of 0.1 to 3.0 mg/kg, clonal expansion of both CD4+ and CD8+ blood T cells was observed from baseline to week 6. Low levels of normalized T-cell clonal expansion were also seen in some patients who did not respond. In the 0.1-3.0 mg/kg groups, partial responders were among the patients with the lowest normalized peripheral clonal expansion, particularly in CD8+ T cells.

For sequencing of the TCRbeta CDR3 region, genomic DNA was extracted from the sorted cells. The immunoSEQ Assay was used for sequencing of TCRbeta CDR3 regions. Imported from immuneACCESS, the table was reduced by TCRdb to in-frame sequences with V and J called. These copies leave out some clones; in studies compared against another copy, an unresolved V gene accounts for under half, and the cause of the remainder is not known. This sample lists about 73,000 clones; over 80% were detected once. Around 0.51% of the sample rests with the top ten. The chain uses TRBV7-6 and TRBJ1-2, and 8 bases in between align with TRBD1. This receptor was taken from an adult with an advanced solid tumor such as melanoma, head and neck, liver or kidney cancer. The sample was CD4+ or CD8+ T cells sorted from blood, taken in a trial of the OX40 agonist ivuxolimab. The CDR3 corresponds to CASSSRLTARGHGNGYTF. Here is the DNA: TGTGCCAGCAGTTCCCGACTCACGGCCAGGGGGCATGGTAATGGCTACACCTTC.